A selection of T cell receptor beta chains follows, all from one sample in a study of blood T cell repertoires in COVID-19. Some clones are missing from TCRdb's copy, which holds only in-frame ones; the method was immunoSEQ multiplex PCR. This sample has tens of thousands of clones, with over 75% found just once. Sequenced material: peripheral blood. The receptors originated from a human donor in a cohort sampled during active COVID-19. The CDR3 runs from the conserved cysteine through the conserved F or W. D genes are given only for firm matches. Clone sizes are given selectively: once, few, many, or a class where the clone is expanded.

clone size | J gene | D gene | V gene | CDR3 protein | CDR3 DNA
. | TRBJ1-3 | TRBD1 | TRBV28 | CASSYRGTGNTIYF | TGTGCCAGCAGTTACAGGGGGACTGGAAACACCATATATTTT
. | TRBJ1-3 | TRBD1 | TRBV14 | CASSRRTGDLGNTIYF | TGTGCCAGCAGCCGACGGACAGGGGATCTGGGAAACACCATATATTTT
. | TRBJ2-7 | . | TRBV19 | CASSNQGPYEQYF | TGTGCCAGTAGTAATCAGGGGCCCTACGAGCAGTACTTC
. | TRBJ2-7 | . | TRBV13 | CASSLGAGYEQYF | TGTGCCAGCAGCTTAGGGGCGGGCTACGAGCAGTACTTC
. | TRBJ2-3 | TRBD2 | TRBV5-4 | CASSFLAGGRTDTQYF | TGTGCCAGCAGCTTTCTAGCGGGGGGCCGCACAGATACGCAGTATTTT
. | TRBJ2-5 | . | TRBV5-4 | CASSPGGPLQETQYF | TGTGCCAGCAGCCCCGGAGGGCCACTCCAAGAGACCCAGTACTTC
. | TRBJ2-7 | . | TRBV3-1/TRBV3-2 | CASSLGGLYEQYF | TGTGCCAGCAGCCTGGGGGGGCTCTACGAGCAGTACTTC
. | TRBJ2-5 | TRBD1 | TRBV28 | CASSPGQAGETQYF | TGTGCCAGCAGCCCCGGACAGGCCGGGGAGACCCAGTACTTC
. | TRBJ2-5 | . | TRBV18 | CASSPYTGRETQYF | TGTGCCAGCTCACCATATACAGGGCGGGAGACCCAGTACTTC
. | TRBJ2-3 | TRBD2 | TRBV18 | CASSQTSGGITDTQYF | TGTGCCAGCTCCCAGACTAGCGGGGGGATCACAGATACGCAGTATTTT
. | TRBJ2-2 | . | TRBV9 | CASSVATSGGSAGELFF | TGTGCCAGCAGCGTAGCTACTTCGGGGGGCTCCGCCGGGGAGCTGTTTTTT
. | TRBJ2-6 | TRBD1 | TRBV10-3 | CAISPQGTHSGANVLTF | TGTGCCATCAGTCCACAGGGGACCCACTCTGGGGCCAACGTCCTGACTTTC
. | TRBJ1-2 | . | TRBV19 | CASSIGPPLDYGYTF | TGTGCCAGTAGTATAGGGCCTCCCTTGGACTATGGCTACACCTTC
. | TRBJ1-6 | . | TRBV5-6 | CASSSPGAYYNSPLHF | TGTGCCAGCAGCTCCCCAGGGGCGTACTATAATTCACCCCTCCACTTT
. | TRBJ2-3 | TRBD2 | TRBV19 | CASSSWTSGGVHTQYF | TGTGCCAGTAGTTCTTGGACTAGCGGGGGGGTTCATACGCAGTATTTT
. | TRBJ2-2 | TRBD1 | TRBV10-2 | CASNDRARSGELFF | TGCGCCAGCAACGACAGGGCGCGGTCCGGGGAGCTGTTTTTT
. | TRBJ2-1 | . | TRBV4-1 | CASREFDEQFF | TGCGCCAGCCGGGAATTCGATGAGCAGTTCTTC
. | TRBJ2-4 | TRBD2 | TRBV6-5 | CASSLAGGLDIQYF | TGTGCCAGCAGTCTAGCGGGGGGCCTGGACATTCAGTACTTC
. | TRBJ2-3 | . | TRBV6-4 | CASRDIGTDTQYF | TGTGCCAGCAGGGACATCGGCACAGATACGCAGTATTTT
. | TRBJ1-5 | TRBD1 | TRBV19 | CASRPRTGAHQPQHF | TGTGCCAGTAGACCGAGGACAGGAGCCCATCAGCCCCAGCATTTT
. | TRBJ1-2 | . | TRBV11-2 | CASSPLQGNYGYTF | TGTGCCAGCAGCCCACTTCAGGGAAACTATGGCTACACCTTC
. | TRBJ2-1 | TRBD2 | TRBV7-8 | CASNLGAGGASNEQFF | TGTGCCAGCAACCTCGGTGCGGGGGGGGCTTCAAATGAGCAGTTCTTC
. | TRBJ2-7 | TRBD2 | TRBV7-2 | CASSLGTGGGSYEQYF | TGTGCCAGCAGCTTAGGAACTGGCGGGGGTTCCTACGAGCAGTACTTC
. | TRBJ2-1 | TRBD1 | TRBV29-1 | CSVAQFGTGTYNEQFF | TGCAGCGTTGCTCAGTTCGGGACAGGGACTTACAATGAGCAGTTCTTC
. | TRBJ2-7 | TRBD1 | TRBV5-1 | CASSLGLAGGVDEQYF | TGCGCCAGCAGCTTGGGTCTTGCAGGGGGAGTCGACGAGCAGTACTTC
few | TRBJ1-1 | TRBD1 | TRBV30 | CAWSGDRGTSVNTEAFF | TGTGCCTGGAGTGGAGACAGGGGAACATCAGTGAACACTGAAGCTTTCTTT
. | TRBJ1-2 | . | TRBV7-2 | CASSLQTSNYGYTF | TGTGCCAGCAGCCTTCAAACATCTAACTATGGCTACACCTTC
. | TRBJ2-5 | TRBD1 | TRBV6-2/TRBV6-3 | CASSYPGQAQYF | TGTGCCAGCAGTTACCCTGGACAGGCCCAGTACTTC
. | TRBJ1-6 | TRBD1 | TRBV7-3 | CASSLMAQGAWNSPLHF | TGTGCCAGCAGCTTAATGGCGCAGGGGGCTTGGAATTCACCCCTCCACTTT